These 32 T cell receptor beta chains share one sample of origin, sequenced in a study of cytomegalovirus exposure and HLA in healthy donors. The PCR had 60 Vbeta and 13 Jbeta primers. The repertoire was sequenced with immunoSEQ multiplex PCR; TCRdb's copy has only in-frame clones and lacks some. The data hold 30,000 to 40,000 clones, with more than 65% observed a single time. Source material: PBMCs. The source of these receptors is a woman aged 18 to 35 in good health and CMV-seronegative.

This sequence joins TRBV7-2 and TRBJ1-1; D is unclear. In germline, CDR1 is SGHTA, CDR2 FQGNSA. V dropped 2 bases and J dropped 2 bases, with 6 bases sitting between them. This CDR3 region has 13 residues. The CDR3 nucleotides read TGTGCCAGCAGCTTACAGACAAACACTGAAGCTTTCTTT. This sequence encodes CASSLQTNTEAFF.

In its sample, this clone was seen once. The rearrangement links TRBV30 to TRBJ2-7; weak D call: TRBD2 (6 bases). CDR1 is GTSNPN, CDR2 SVGIG, per germline (reference sequence). Trimming shortened V by 0 bases and J by 3 bases, and 12 bases separated the two germline ends. CDR3 length: 14 amino acids. The DNA of the CDR3 is TGTGCCTGGAGTGTACGTGGAGGGAGCTACGAGCAGTACTTC. Amino acids: CAWSVRGGSYEQYF.

The chain employs TRBV5-1 and TRBJ1-5, with a possible D match to TRBD1 (6 bases). Germline-derived CDR1 and CDR2 are SGHRS and YFSETQ. Trimming removed 3 bases from V and 6 bases from J, with 16 bases in between. The CDR3 spans 15 residues. The CDR3 spells CASSWVGGTGQPQHF. DNA of the CDR3: TGCGCCAGCAGCTGGGTAGGGGGTACAGGTCAGCCCCAGCATTTT. The whole variable domain, filled in from reference TRBV5-1 and TRBJ1-5, reads KAGVTQTPRYLIKTRGQQVTLSCSPISGHRSVSWYQQTPGQGLQFLFEYFSETQRNKGNFPGRFSGRQFSNSRSEMNVSTLELGDSALYLCASSWVGGTGQPQHFGDGTRLSIL.

This clone has only one observation. The chain links TRBV6-5 to TRBJ1-2, with 8 positions matching TRBD1. Germline assignment: CDR1 MNHEY and CDR2 SVGAGI. V gave up 6 bases and J gave up 8 bases; unmatched junction bases: 8. The CDR3 runs to 13 residues. This CDR3 is CASSPGQGTGYTF. DNA for the CDR3: TGTGCCAGCAGCCCCGGACAGGGTACGGGCTACACCTTC.

V and J are TRBV5-1 and TRBJ1-3; D is possibly TRBD1 (6 bases). V was shortened by 2 bases and J by 0 bases, with 6 bases between the two germline ends. Germline CDR1 and CDR2: SGHRS and YFSETQ. The CDR3 loop spans 14 amino acids. CDR3 sequence reads: CASSLGGSGNTIYF. CDR3 DNA: TGCGCCAGCAGCTTAGGGGGCTCTGGAAACACCATATATTTT.

As concerns this clone: One junction end disagrees with the germline gene, perhaps due to a read error. This rearrangement joins TRBV5-1 to TRBJ1-2, with 7 bases aligning to TRBD1. Germline V gene sequence: CDR1 SGHRS, CDR2 YFSETQ. The CDR3 totals 16 residues. The CDR3 spells CASSLAQGMRNYGYPF. The CDR3 nucleotides are TGCGCCAGCAGCTTGGCACAGGGGATGCGTAACTATGGCTACCCCTTC.

Comments on this clone: At one of its ends the junction is not consistent with the germline gene, which may arise from a read error. The chain uses TRBV14 and TRBJ2-1; tentatively, D is TRBD2 (5 bases). This CDR3 contains 12 residues. CDR1 and CDR2 (germline): SGHDN, FVKESK. The CDR3, as DNA: TGTGCCAGCGCGGGCTCCAACAATGAGCAGTTCTTC. Its translation: CASAGSNNEQFF.

This sequence joins TRBV2 and TRBJ2-7, with D possibly TRBD1 on 7 matching bases. Germline assignment: CDR1 SNHLY and CDR2 FYNNEI. CDR3 length: 15 amino acids. Deletions cut 4 bases from V and 2 bases from J, with 15 bases between. This CDR3 reads CASSVLQGGPYEQYF. The CDR3 nucleotides read TGTGCCAGCAGTGTGTTGCAGGGGGGTCCCTACGAGCAGTACTTC.

The V call is TRBV10-1, the J call TRBJ2-1; 7 bases align to TRBD2. Looked up from germline, CDR1 is WNHNN and CDR2 is SYGVQD (reference sequence). The CDR3 covers 15 residues. The ends lost 2 bases at V and 8 bases at J; junction bases unmatched: 9. This CDR3 reads CASSELAGARHEQFF. The CDR3 DNA sequence: TGCGCCAGCAGTGAGCTGGCGGGAGCCCGACATGAGCAGTTCTTC.

This CDR3 is CASRAGVMDEQYF. The CDR3 DNA is TGTGCCAGCAGGGCGGGAGTTATGGACGAGCAGTACTTC. The chain uses TRBV2 and TRBJ2-7; TRBD2 aligns across 7 bases. Looked up from germline, CDR1 is SNHLY and CDR2 is FYNNEI. The CDR3 runs 13 residues. J was trimmed by 5 bases and V by 6 bases; bases with no gene match: 7.

V and J are TRBV9 and TRBJ2-2; 9 positions agree with TRBD1. Germline V lookup: CDR1 SGDLS, CDR2 YYNGEE. This CDR3 has 18 residues. V lost 0 bases, J lost 7 bases, and 13 bases stayed unmatched. CDR3 bases: TGTGCCAGCAGCGTAGAAGGGTCGACAGGGGGAGCCGGCGGGGAGCTGTTTTTT. Translated: CASSVEGSTGGAGGELFF.

The chain couples TRBV6-5 to TRBJ1-1, with a weak D call TRBD1 (5 bases). The V and J ends lost 6 bases and 11 bases respectively, with 19 bases between them. The length of the CDR3 is 13 residues. Germline V CDR1 and CDR2: MNHEY, SVGAGI. The CDR3 loop is CASSRLGQSDAFF. The CDR3 DNA reads as TGTGCCAGCAGCCGACTGGGGCAGAGCGATGCTTTCTTT.

This clone was counted once. This rearrangement joins TRBV5-1 to TRBJ2-6; D uncertain. From germline, CDR1 is SGHRS and CDR2 YFSETQ. This CDR3 is built from 16 residues. V gave up 0 bases and J gave up 2 bases, with 9 bases separating them. The CDR3 loop is CASSLELRAGANVLTF. The CDR3 nucleotides read TGCGCCAGCAGCTTGGAACTCCGGGCTGGGGCCAACGTCCTGACTTTC.

The CDR3 nucleotides read TGTGCCATCAGTGAGAGACAGGGGTCCAATGAAAAACTGTTTTTT. It codes for CAISERQGSNEKLFF. V usage is TRBV10-3 and J usage is TRBJ1-4; TRBD1 agrees at 8 bases. Trimming cost V 2 bases and J 5 bases; bases outside gene matches: 4. The CDR3 extends over 15 amino acids. Germline values: CDR1 ENHRY, CDR2 SYGVKD.

The chain combines TRBV11-2 with TRBJ2-2, with 9 positions matching TRBD2. The CDR3 loop spans 15 amino acids. CDR1 and CDR2 from the germline V gene are SGHAT and FQNNGV. The junction had 10 bases not matched to a gene; V was cut back by 5 bases and J by 9 bases. CDR3 coding DNA: TGTGCCAGCAGCCTCTTGCGGGGGGGCTCCCGGGAGCTGTTTTTT. This gives the protein CASSLLRGGSRELFF.

The J gene is TRBJ1-1, the V gene TRBV7-9; no firm D call. This CDR3 spans 12 amino acids. The germline V gene has CDR1 SEHNR and CDR2 FQNEAQ (reference sequence). Between the trimmed V and J ends, which lost 1 base and 6 bases, there was a span of 6 bases. The CDR3 reads CASSLGISEAFF. CDR3 coding DNA: TGTGCCAGCAGCTTAGGTATCTCTGAAGCTTTCTTT.

This chain uses TRBV7-3 with TRBJ2-1, with 9 positions matching TRBD1. CDR3 length: 15 residues. CDR1 and CDR2 (germline): SGHTA, FQGTGA. The V segment lost 5 bases and the J segment 5 bases; nucleotides outside the gene matches: 7. The CDR3 sequence: CASSITGGDHNEQFF. In DNA, the CDR3 is TGTGCCAGCAGCATCACAGGGGGCGACCACAATGAGCAGTTCTTC. Based on the CDR3 plus reference TRBV7-3 and TRBJ2-1, the full variable domain is GAGVSQTPSNKVTEKGKYVELRCDPISGHTALYWYRQSLGQGPEFLIYFQGTGAADDSGLPNDRFFAVRPEGSVSTLKIQRTERGDSAVYLCASSITGGDHNEQFFGPGTRLTVL.

This chain links TRBV7-2 with TRBJ2-7, with 7 bases fitting TRBD2. Germline V gene data show CDR1 as SGHTA and CDR2 as FQGNSA. With V trimmed by 3 bases and J by 3 bases, 11 bases remained unmatched. The CDR3 has 16 amino acids. The CDR3 sequence is CASSFNMLGGGYEQYF. The CDR3 nucleotides read TGTGCCAGCAGCTTCAACATGTTAGGCGGGGGCTACGAGCAGTACTTC.

CDR3 residues: CASRPGHLNQPQHF. CDR3 nucleotide sequence: TGTGCCAGCAGACCGGGACACCTCAATCAGCCCCAGCATTTT. The chain couples TRBV6-5 to TRBJ1-5; a weak D match, TRBD1 (6 bases). V was pared by 6 bases and J by 3 bases, with 12 bases between. Germline V CDR1 and CDR2: MNHEY, SVGAGI. This CDR3 has 14 amino acids.

The rearrangement joins TRBV9 to TRBJ2-2, with 10 bases matching TRBD1. The length of the CDR3 is 15 residues. Germline values: CDR1 SGDLS, CDR2 YYNGEE. The V gene end was trimmed by 4 bases and the J gene end by 4 bases; junction bases not matched to a gene: 4. CDR3 sequence: CASSTRTGGTGELFF. The CDR3 DNA reads TGTGCCAGCAGCACCAGGACAGGGGGCACCGGGGAGCTGTTTTTT.

This clone appeared a few times. The genes are TRBV29-1 and TRBJ2-1, with a tentative D call TRBD1 (5 bases). The CDR3 covers 16 residues. The ends were cut back, 3 bases at V and 2 bases at J, with 17 bases in the middle. CDR1 is SQVTM, CDR2 ANQGSEA, per germline. This CDR3 reads CSVEIPHRSTYNEQFF. The CDR3 region has the DNA TGCAGCGTTGAGATTCCGCACAGGTCTACCTACAATGAGCAGTTCTTC.

This clone was observed once. This rearrangement joins TRBV19 to TRBJ2-6; D not resolved. Trimming removed 3 bases from V and 0 bases from J, with 6 bases in between. The CDR3 has 15 amino acids. Germline CDR1 and CDR2: LNHDA and SQIVND (reference sequence). CDR3 sequence (DNA): TGTGCCAGTAGTATGAAACACTCTGGGGCCAACGTCCTGACTTTC. It translates to CASSMKHSGANVLTF.

This chain links TRBV30 with TRBJ1-4; D might be TRBD1 (6 bases). The ends were cut back, 0 bases at V and 5 bases at J, with 10 bases in the middle. This CDR3 contains 14 residues. Per the germline V gene, CDR1 is GTSNPN and CDR2 is SVGIG (reference sequence). The CDR3: CAWSVGQPNEKLFF. The CDR3 DNA is TGTGCCTGGAGTGTAGGACAGCCGAATGAAAAACTGTTTTTT.

Only a few counts were recorded for this clone. J is TRBJ2-3 and V is TRBV25-1, with 9 positions matching TRBD2. Trimming at V came to 4 bases and at J to 5 bases, leaving 10 bases not matched to a gene. In germline, CDR1 is MGHDK, CDR2 SYGVNS. The CDR3 has 16 residues. This CDR3 is CASSVGGRGPVDTQYF. Written as DNA, the CDR3 is TGTGCCAGCAGTGTTGGCGGGAGGGGACCCGTAGATACGCAGTATTTT.

For the CDR3, the DNA is TGTGCCAGCAGCCCCGGGAGCACTGAAGCTTTCTTT. The encoded protein is CASSPGSTEAFF. The V gene is TRBV7-2, the J gene TRBJ1-1; unclear D gene. Trimming took 5 bases from V and 4 from J, leaving 8 bases between them. Per the germline V gene, CDR1 is SGHTA and CDR2 is FQGNSA. This CDR3 has 12 amino acids.

The J gene is TRBJ2-7, the V gene TRBV7-2; 7 positions match TRBD1. This CDR3 has 14 amino acids. Trimming at V came to 6 bases and at J to 7 bases, leaving 12 bases not matched to a gene. Germline-derived CDR1 and CDR2 are SGHTA and FQGNSA. This CDR3 reads CASSSGTVPWEQYF. CDR3 DNA: TGTGCCAGCAGTAGTGGGACAGTGCCCTGGGAGCAGTACTTC.

This clone was seen just once. The gene calls are TRBV19 and TRBJ2-5; D is possibly TRBD1 (6 bases). The V and J ends lost 3 bases and 5 bases respectively, with 16 bases between them. There are 15 residues in the CDR3. Germline loops: CDR1 LNHDA, CDR2 SQIVND (reference sequence). For the CDR3, the DNA is TGTGCCAGTAGTATCATGGGGGCGCGGTTTGAGACCCAGTACTTC. As protein: CASSIMGARFETQYF.

The chain links TRBV29-1 to TRBJ2-3; no definite D call. Germline assignment: CDR1 SQVTM and CDR2 ANQGSEA. The V end was cut by 6 bases, the J end by 4 bases, with 8 bases between. The CDR3 is made up of 11 amino acids. The CDR3 region has the DNA TGCAGCGTCGGCGCGGCAGATACGCAGTATTTT. This codes for CSVGAADTQYF.

This chain uses TRBV10-3 with TRBJ2-7; no firm D call. Looked up from germline, CDR1 is ENHRY and CDR2 is SYGVKD. The V gene lost 2 bases and the J gene lost 3 bases, with 8 bases spanning the gap. This CDR3 comprises 13 residues. The CDR3 loop is CAISEIYGYEQYF. The CDR3 nucleotides are TGTGCCATCAGTGAGATCTATGGCTACGAGCAGTACTTC.

To note about this clone: A read error may account for a junction end that differs from germline. The chain uses TRBV27 and TRBJ1-2; D perhaps matches TRBD1 (6 bases). This CDR3 is built from 17 residues. CDR1 is MNHEY and CDR2 is SMNVEV in the germline V gene (reference sequence). The chain's CDR3 is CASSGGGASVNNYGYPF. CDR3 coding DNA: TGTGCCAGCAGTGGGGGGGGCGCGTCAGTCAATAACTATGGCTACCCCTTC.

The chain joins TRBV6-4 to TRBJ2-1; D perhaps matches TRBD2 (6 bases). Trimming removed 4 bases from V and 0 bases from J, with 16 bases in between. The germline CDR1 and CDR2 sequences are MRHNA and SNTAGT. The CDR3 is made up of 17 amino acids. CDR3 in DNA: TGTGCCAGCAGTGGGGACTCCGACACTAGCTCCTACAATGAGCAGTTCTTC. This translates into CASSGDSDTSSYNEQFF.

V and J are TRBV19 and TRBJ1-5; D remains unclear. This CDR3 is 13 amino acids long. Germline V gene data show CDR1 as LNHDA and CDR2 as SQIVND (reference sequence). Trimming removed 5 bases at V and 2 bases at J, with 7 bases between. This CDR3 is CASSSSRNQPQHF. CDR3 coding DNA: TGTGCCAGTAGTTCTTCCCGCAATCAGCCCCAGCATTTT.